Here is one T cell receptor beta chain with its context. Its cognate antigen is unknown. Assay: immunoSEQ multiplex PCR; the TCRdb copy retains only in-frame clones and omits some. The profile covers some 1,600,000 clones, with nearly 99% appearing a single time and about 0.45% taken by the ten largest. This entry comes from a study of shared clonotypes between healthy human individuals. Study-wide findings and caveats: Estimated richness was generally greater in naive than memory subsets. Non-shared clonotypes were found to have lower generation probabilities than the clonotypes that were shared by all four of the sorted-subset donors.

Among the donors, all were Caucasian adults who lived in Nashville, Tennessee. The CDR3 has 14 amino acids. Germline values: CDR1 SQVTM, CDR2 ANQGSEA. Unmatched junction bases numbered 6, after V lost 4 bases and J lost 5 bases. The rearrangement uses TRBV29-1 and TRBJ2-5; 11 bases map to TRBD2. The receptor was isolated from a man aged 25-40 years in good health. Sequenced input: naive CD4+ T cells sorted from blood. The subset: CD45RA+ positively selected. The CDR3 spells CSVALAGVRETQYF. The CDR3 nucleotides read TGCAGCGTTGCACTAGCGGGAGTCCGGGAGACCCAGTACTTC.